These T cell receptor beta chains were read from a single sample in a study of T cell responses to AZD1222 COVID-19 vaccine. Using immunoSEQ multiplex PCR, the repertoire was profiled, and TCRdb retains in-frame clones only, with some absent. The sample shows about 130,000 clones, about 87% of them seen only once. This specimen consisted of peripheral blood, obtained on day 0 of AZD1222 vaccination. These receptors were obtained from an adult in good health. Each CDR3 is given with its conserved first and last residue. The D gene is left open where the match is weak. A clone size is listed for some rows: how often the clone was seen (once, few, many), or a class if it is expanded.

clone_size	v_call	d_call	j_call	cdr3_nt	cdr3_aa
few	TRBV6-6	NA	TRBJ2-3	TGTGCCAGCAGCCCCGGGGCAGATACGCAGTATTTT	CASSPGADTQYF
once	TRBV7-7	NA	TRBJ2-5	TGTGCTAGCAGCTTAGGCGCGTGGGCAGGGGATTCCGAGACCCAGTACTTC	CASSLGAWAGDSETQYF
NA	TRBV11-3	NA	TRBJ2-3	TGTGCCAGCAGCACTCGGTTTGCATCCACAGATACGCAGTATTTT	CASSTRFASTDTQYF
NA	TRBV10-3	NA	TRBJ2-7	TGTGCCATCAGGACACTTTTTATGGGGGAGCAGTACTTC	CAIRTLFMGEQYF
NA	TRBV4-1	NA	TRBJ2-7	TGCGCCAGCAGCCAAGCAGGAATCGCGTACTTC	CASSQAGIAYF
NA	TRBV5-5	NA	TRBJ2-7	TGTGCCAGCAGGGCCGGGGCAGGGAGCTCCTACGAGCAGTACTTC	CASRAGAGSSYEQYF
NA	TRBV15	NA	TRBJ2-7	TGTGCCACCAGCACATTTCTGGGGGACGAGCAGTACTTC	CATSTFLGDEQYF
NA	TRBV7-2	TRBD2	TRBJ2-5	TGTGCCAGCAGCCTACGGGGGGGCCCACAAGAGACCCAGTACTTC	CASSLRGGPQETQYF
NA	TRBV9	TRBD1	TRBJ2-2	TGTGCCAGCAGCCCCCCGGGACAGGGCCTCGGGGAGCTGTTTTTT	CASSPPGQGLGELFF
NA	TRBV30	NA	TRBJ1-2	TGTGCCTGGAGTACCGTACTCCTTAACTATGGCTACACCTTC	CAWSTVLLNYGYTF
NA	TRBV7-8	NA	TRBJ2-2	TGTGCCAGCAGCCGGACGGCAACCGGGGAGCTGTTTTTT	CASSRTATGELFF
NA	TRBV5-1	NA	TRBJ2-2	TGCGCCAGCAGCTTCGACTTCACCGGGGAGCTGTTTTTT	CASSFDFTGELFF
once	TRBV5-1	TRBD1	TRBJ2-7	TGCGCCAGCAGCCGTGAAAGGGGGCACGAGCAGTACTTC	CASSRERGHEQYF
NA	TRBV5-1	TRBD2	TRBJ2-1	TGCGCCAGCAGCCCTCTAGCGGGGGGACTCAATGAGCAGTTCTTC	CASSPLAGGLNEQFF
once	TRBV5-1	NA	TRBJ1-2	TGCGCCAGCTCCGGGCAGGGTGGGGACTATGGCTACACCTTC	CASSGQGGDYGYTF
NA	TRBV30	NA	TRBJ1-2	TGTGCCTGGAGTGTACGAGGGGACTATGGCTACACCTTC	CAWSVRGDYGYTF
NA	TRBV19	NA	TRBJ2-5	TGTGCCAGTAGTGCAACAGGGGAGACCCAGTACTTC	CASSATGETQYF
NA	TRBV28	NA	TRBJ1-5	TGTGCCAGCAGTTTTGGGGTCAAAGAGCCCCAGCATTTT	CASSFGVKEPQHF
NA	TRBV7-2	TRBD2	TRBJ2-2	TGTGCCAGCAGCTCCGCCGGGACTAGAAACACCGGGGAGCTGTTTTTT	CASSSAGTRNTGELFF
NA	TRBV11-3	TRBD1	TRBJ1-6	TGTGCCAGCAGCTTAGACCCAGGGGGCAATTCACCCCTCCACTTT	CASSLDPGGNSPLHF
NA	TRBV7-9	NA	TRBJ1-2	TGTGCCAGCAGCCTTAATCTGGCTAACTATGGCTACACCTTC	CASSLNLANYGYTF
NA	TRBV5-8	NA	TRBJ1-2	TGTGCCAGCAGCCCTCGGGACACCGGTAGCTATGGCTACACCTTC	CASSPRDTGSYGYTF
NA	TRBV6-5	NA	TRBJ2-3	TGTGCCAGCAGTTCCCCAGGGACAGATACGCAGTATTTT	CASSSPGTDTQYF
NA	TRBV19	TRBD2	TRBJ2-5	TGTGCCAGTAGTATGGGAACGAGAACTAGCGGGATATTAGAGACCCAGTACTTC	CASSMGTRTSGILETQYF
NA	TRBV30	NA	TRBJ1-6	TGTGCCTGGTGGGGGCCGGGCAGGCTAAATTCACCCCTCCACTTT	CAWWGPGRLNSPLHF
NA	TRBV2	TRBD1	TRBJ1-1	TGTGCCAGCAGTGGGACAGGGGAGGGACTAAGTAAAGCTTTCTTT	CASSGTGEGLSKAFF
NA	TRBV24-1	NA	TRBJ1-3	TGTGCCACCAGTCGGGGGCCAGGAAACACCATATATTTT	CATSRGPGNTIYF
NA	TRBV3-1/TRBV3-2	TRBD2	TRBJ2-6	TGTGCCAGCACCTCTACTGGGGGGGTAGGGGCCAACGTCCTGACTTTC	CASTSTGGVGANVLTF
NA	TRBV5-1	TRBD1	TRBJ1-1	TGCGCCAGCAGCTTACAGGGGGTGAACACTGAAGCTTTCTTT	CASSLQGVNTEAFF
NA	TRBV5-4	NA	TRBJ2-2	TGTGCCAGCAGCTTGGGACAGCGATACACCGGGGAGCTGTTTTTT	CASSLGQRYTGELFF
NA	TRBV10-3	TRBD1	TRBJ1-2	TGTGCCAGCTTAAACAGGGGTTCTAGTTACACCTTC	CASLNRGSSYTF
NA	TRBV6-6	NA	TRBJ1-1	TGTGCCACTACAGGGCGAGGCACTGAAGCTTTCTTT	CATTGRGTEAFF
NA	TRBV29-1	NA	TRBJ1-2	TGCAGCGTTGAAGATCGTGGGGCAGGGTCTGCTAACTATGGCTACACCTTC	CSVEDRGAGSANYGYTF
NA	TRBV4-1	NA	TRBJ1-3	TGCGCCAGCAGCCAAGATTCGACTTCAGTAAACACCATATATTTT	CASSQDSTSVNTIYF
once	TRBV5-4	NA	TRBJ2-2	TGTGCCAGCAGCTTGAAAAAGGGACAGAACACCGGGGAGCTGTTTTTT	CASSLKKGQNTGELFF
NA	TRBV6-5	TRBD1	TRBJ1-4	TGTGCCAGCAGCAACAGGGGAAGACAGTATGAAAAACTGTTTTTT	CASSNRGRQYEKLFF
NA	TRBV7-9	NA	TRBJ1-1	TGTGCCAGCAGCTCGACAGGGAACACTGAAGCTTTCTTT	CASSSTGNTEAFF
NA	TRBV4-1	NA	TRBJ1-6	TGCGCCAGCAGCCAAGAGTGGAGCGTACGAGATTATAATTCACCCCTCCACTTT	CASSQEWSVRDYNSPLHF
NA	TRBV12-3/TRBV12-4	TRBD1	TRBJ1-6	TGTGCCAGCAAAAGACAGGGCACACCCCTCCACTTT	CASKRQGTPLHF
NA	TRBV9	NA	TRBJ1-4	TGTGCCAGCAGCGTAGAAGGGCGGACTTGGGAAAAACTGTTTTTT	CASSVEGRTWEKLFF
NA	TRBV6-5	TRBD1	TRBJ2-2	TGTGCCAGCAGACGGGGACAGGGAGGGTCCGGGGAGCTGTTTTTT	CASRRGQGGSGELFF
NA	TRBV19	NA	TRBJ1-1	TGTGCCAGTAGTACCTTACAGACGGGACGGCGAGCTTTCTTT	CASSTLQTGRRAFF
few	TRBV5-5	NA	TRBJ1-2	TGTGCCAGCAGCACCCAAGACAGTCCGTATGGCTACACCTTC	CASSTQDSPYGYTF
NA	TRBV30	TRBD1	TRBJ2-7	TGTGCCTGGAGTTCCACAGGGGCGTCCTACGAGCAGTACTTC	CAWSSTGASYEQYF
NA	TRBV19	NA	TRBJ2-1	TGTGCCAGTAGTCCCCGCCTTGCGGCCTCCTACAATGAGCAGTTCTTC	CASSPRLAASYNEQFF
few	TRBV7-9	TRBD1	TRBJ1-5	TGTGCCAGCAATAATGCGGGACAGGGGCCTAATCAGCCCCAGCATTTT	CASNNAGQGPNQPQHF
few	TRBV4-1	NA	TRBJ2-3	TGCGCCAGCGGAGGGGCAGGGTTCTTAATCACAGATACGCAGTATTTT	CASGGAGFLITDTQYF
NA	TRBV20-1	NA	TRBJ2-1	TGCAGTGCTAGAAACCTTGATAGTTCCGTCTTC	CSARNLDSSVF
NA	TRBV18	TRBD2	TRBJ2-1	TGTGCCAGCTCACCACCCGGACTAGGGGCCAATGAGCAGTTCTTC	CASSPPGLGANEQFF
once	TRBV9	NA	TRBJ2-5	TGTGCCAGCAGCGCCCGTTCGATAGGGGTTGAGACCCAGTACTTC	CASSARSIGVETQYF
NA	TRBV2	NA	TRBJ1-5	TGTGCCAGCAGTGATCTTTGGGGTTCTCAGCCCCAGCATTTT	CASSDLWGSQPQHF
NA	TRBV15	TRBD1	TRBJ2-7	TGTGCCACCAGCAGACGACAGGGAACCTACGAGCAGTACTTC	CATSRRQGTYEQYF
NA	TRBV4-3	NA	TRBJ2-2	TGCGCCAGCTCGATTAATCCGGATTCCGGGGAGCTGTTTTTT	CASSINPDSGELFF